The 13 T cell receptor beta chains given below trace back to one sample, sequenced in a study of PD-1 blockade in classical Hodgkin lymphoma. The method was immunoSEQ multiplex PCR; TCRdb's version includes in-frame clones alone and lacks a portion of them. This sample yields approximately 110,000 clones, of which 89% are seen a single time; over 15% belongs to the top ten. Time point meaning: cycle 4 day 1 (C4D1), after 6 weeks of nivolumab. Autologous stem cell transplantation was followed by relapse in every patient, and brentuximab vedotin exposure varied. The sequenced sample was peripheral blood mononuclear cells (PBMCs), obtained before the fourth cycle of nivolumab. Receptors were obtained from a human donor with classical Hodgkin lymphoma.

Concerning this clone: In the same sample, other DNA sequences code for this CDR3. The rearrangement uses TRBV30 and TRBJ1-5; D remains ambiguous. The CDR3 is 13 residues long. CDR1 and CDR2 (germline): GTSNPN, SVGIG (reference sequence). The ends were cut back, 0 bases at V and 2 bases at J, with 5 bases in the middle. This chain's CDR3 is CAWSVRGNQPQHF. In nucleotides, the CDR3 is TGTGCCTGGAGTGTTAGGGGCAATCAGCCCCAGCATTTT.

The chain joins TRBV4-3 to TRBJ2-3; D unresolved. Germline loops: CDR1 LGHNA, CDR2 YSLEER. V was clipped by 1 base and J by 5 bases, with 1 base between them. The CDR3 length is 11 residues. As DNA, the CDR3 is TGCGCCAGCAGCCAAGGAGATACGCAGTATTTT. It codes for CASSQGDTQYF.

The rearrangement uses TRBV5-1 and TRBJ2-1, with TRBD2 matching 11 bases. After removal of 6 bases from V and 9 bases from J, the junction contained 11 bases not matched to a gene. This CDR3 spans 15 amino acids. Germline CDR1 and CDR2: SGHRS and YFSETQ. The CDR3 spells CASTSETSGVGEQFF. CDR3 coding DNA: TGCGCCAGCACATCCGAGACTAGCGGGGTTGGTGAGCAGTTCTTC.

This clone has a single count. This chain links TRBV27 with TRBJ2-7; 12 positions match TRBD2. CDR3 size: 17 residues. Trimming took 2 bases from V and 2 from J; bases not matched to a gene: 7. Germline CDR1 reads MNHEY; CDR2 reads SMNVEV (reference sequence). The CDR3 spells CASSLGLAGRGTYEQYF. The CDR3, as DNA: TGTGCCAGCAGTTTAGGACTAGCGGGAAGAGGGACCTACGAGCAGTACTTC.

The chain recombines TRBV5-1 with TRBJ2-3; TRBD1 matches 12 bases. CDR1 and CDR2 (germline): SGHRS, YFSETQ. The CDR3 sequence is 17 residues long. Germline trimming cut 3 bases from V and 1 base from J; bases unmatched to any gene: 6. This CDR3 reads CASSSGTGGWGTDTQYF. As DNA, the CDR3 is TGCGCCAGCAGCTCCGGGACAGGGGGCTGGGGCACAGATACGCAGTATTTT.

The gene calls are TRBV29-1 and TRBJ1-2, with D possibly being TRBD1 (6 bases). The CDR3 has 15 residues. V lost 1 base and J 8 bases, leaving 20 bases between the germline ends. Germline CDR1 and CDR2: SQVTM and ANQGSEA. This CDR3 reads CSVEVTATYRDGYTF. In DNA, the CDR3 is TGCAGCGTTGAAGTTACGGCGACTTACAGGGACGGCTACACCTTC.

In nucleotides, the CDR3 is TGTGCCAGCAGCTTGGGGGGGTTCGCCAGGGGATCAGATACGCAGTATTTT. This codes for CASSLGGFARGSDTQYF. The chain is built from TRBV5-6 and TRBJ2-3, with D possibly TRBD1 on 6 matching bases. Per germline, CDR1 SGHDT and CDR2 YYEEEE. This CDR3 contains 17 residues. V was pared by 0 bases and J by 4 bases, with 18 bases between.

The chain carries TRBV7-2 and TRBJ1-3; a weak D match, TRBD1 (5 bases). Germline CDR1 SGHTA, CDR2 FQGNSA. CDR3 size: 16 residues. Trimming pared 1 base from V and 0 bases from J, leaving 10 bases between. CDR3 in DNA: TGTGCCAGCAGCTTAGTCCCAGGGAGCTCTGGAAACACCATATATTTT. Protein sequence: CASSLVPGSSGNTIYF.

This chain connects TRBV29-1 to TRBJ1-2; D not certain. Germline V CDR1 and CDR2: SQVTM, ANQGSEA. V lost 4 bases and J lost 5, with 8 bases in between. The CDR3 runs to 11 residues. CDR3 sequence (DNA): TGCAGCGTTGTAGTCCAGTATGGCTACACCTTC. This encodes CSVVVQYGYTF.

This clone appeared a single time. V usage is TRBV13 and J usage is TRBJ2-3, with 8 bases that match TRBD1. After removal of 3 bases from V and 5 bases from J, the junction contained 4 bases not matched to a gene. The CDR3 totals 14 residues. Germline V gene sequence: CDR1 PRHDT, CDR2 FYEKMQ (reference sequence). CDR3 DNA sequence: TGTGCCAGCAGCTTGGACAGGGCAGAAGATACGCAGTATTTT. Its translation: CASSLDRAEDTQYF. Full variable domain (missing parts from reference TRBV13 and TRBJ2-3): AAGVIQSPRHLIKEKRETATLKCYPIPRHDTVYWYQQGPGQDPQFLISFYEKMQSDKGSIPDRFSAQQFSDYHSELNMSSLELGDSALYFCASSLDRAEDTQYFGPGTRLTVL.

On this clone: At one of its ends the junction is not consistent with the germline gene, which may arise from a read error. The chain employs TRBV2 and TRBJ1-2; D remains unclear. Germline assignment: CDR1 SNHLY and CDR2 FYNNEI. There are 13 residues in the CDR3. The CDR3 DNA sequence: TGTGCCAGCAGTCAAGCCCAACGAGGTGGCTACACCTTC. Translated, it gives CASSQAQRGGYTF.

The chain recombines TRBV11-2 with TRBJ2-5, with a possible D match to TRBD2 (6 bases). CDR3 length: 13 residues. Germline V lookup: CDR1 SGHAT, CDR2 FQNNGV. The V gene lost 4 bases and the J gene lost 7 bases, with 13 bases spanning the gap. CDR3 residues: CASSSVISGTQYF. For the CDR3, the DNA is TGTGCCAGCAGCTCAGTAATTAGCGGGACCCAGTACTTC. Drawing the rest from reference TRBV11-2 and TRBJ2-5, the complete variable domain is EAGVAQSPRYKIIEKRQSVAFWCNPISGHATLYWYQQILGQGPKLLIQFQNNGVVDDSQLPKDRFSAERLKGVDSTLKIQPAKLEDSAVYLCASSSVISGTQYFGPGTRLLVL.

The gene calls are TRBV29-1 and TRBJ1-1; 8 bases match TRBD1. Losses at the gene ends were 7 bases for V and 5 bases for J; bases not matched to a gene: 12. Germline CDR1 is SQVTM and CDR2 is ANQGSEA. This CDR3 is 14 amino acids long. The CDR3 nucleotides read TGCAGCGCTACAGCCCAGGGGGCGGGGACTGAAGCTTTCTTT. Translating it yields CSATAQGAGTEAFF.